This TCR beta chain was recorded in a study of cytomegalovirus exposure and HLA in healthy donors. Across the whole study: Findings of an earlier analysis included some 110 million unique TCR beta sequences from 180 million or so T cells. The Caucasian-associated ancestry cluster contained more than 75% of the approximately 410 genotyped donors.

This CDR3 has 16 amino acids. Trimming cost V 3 bases and J 1 base; bases outside gene matches: 2. Looked up from germline, CDR1 is KGHSH and CDR2 is LQKENI. Comment on this clone: The identical CDR3 is also encoded by other nucleotide sequences in the sample.

PCR primers comprised 60 Vbeta and 13 Jbeta primers. Data came from immunoSEQ multiplex PCR; TCRdb stores just in-frame clones and leaves some out. Altogether more than 85,000 clones are present, about three quarters being singletons, with the ten largest covering about 15%. The sample was PBMCs. This sequence was found in a woman aged 45-59 years in good health and CMV-seropositive. The chain joins TRBV18 to TRBJ2-3; TRBD2 aligns across 12 bases. This CDR3 reads CASSPRLAGGTDTQYF. The CDR3 DNA is TGTGCCAGCTCACCCCGACTAGCGGGAGGCACAGATACGCAGTATTTT.